This TCR beta chain was identified in a study of Graves' ophthalmopathy and Graves' hyperthyroidism. Study outcomes and limitations: Blood also contained most of the expanded thyroid clonotypes above 0.001 frequency.

A volume of 8.5 to 10 ml of fresh peripheral blood supplied the PBMCs. Amplification from RNA transcripts yielded the TCR beta CDR3 regions. First-round RT-PCR used HTBI primers; second-round multiplex PCR followed. TCRdb processed the multiplex PCR reads anew with MiXCR; each CDR3 protein has one entry. The repertoire holds almost 750,000 distinct CDR3 sequences, with 40% as singletons. The CDR3 runs 15 residues. The junction had 9 bases not matched to a gene; V was cut back by 4 bases and J by 2 bases. Germline CDR1 SGHKS, CDR2 YYEKEE (reference sequence). A word on this clonotype: The antigen remains unidentified.

The receptor was derived from an adult man with Graves' ophthalmopathy. The sample taken for sequencing was peripheral blood. The chain has TRBV5-5 and TRBJ2-7, with TRBD1 matching 7 bases. The CDR3 loop is CASSGWTGQAYEQYF. CDR3 nucleotide sequence: TGTGCCAGCAGCGGATGGACAGGTCAGGCCTACGAGCAGTACTTC.